Presented here are 2 T cell receptor beta chains from one specimen sequenced in a study of blood T cell repertoires in COVID-19. Generated by immunoSEQ multiplex PCR, the TCRdb table keeps only in-frame clones and is missing some. The table shows around 190,000 clones, with about 88% occurring only once. Sequenced material: peripheral blood. The source of these receptors is a man aged 50 to 60 with COVID-19, enrolled during active disease.

The chain links TRBV12-5 to TRBJ2-2; TRBD1 is a possible D gene (5 bases). The germline V and J ends were trimmed by 2 bases and 4 bases, with 11 bases remaining between them. The germline V gene has CDR1 LGHNT and CDR2 FRNRAP. The CDR3 length is 15 residues. The CDR3 region has the DNA TGTGCTAGTGGTTTGTCAGGGTTGTTCACCGGGGAGCTGTTTTTT. Protein sequence: CASGLSGLFTGELFF. Full variable domain (remainder filled in from reference TRBV12-5 and TRBJ2-2): DARVTQTPRHKVTEMGQEVTMRCQPILGHNTVFWYRQTMMQGLELLAYFRNRAPLDDSGMPKDRFSAEMPDATLATLKIQPSEPRDSAVYFCASGLSGLFTGELFFGEGSRLTVL.

J is TRBJ2-1 and V is TRBV23-1, with TRBD2 matching 9 bases. TRBV23-1 is an ORF for which the function is uncertain. The ends lost 0 bases at V and 2 bases at J; junction bases unmatched: 5. The CDR3 has 17 amino acids. CDR3 sequence: CASSQSELAGTYNEQFF. The CDR3 bases are TGCGCCAGCAGTCAATCGGAGCTAGCGGGGACCTACAATGAGCAGTTCTTC.